The 21 T cell receptor beta chains below were found in one sample sequenced in a study of blood T cell repertoires in COVID-19. TCRdb keeps only in-frame clones here, not all; method: immunoSEQ multiplex PCR. Of roughly 410,000 clones listed, over 75% are singletons. The source material was peripheral blood. The receptor source for this set is a woman aged 55 to 70 with COVID-19, enrolled during active disease.

The V and J genes are TRBV7-2 and TRBJ1-1; D call uncertain. V was trimmed by 3 bases and J by 1 base, leaving 9 bases between them. Per germline, CDR1 SGHTA and CDR2 FQGNSA. The CDR3 consists of 14 residues. In DNA, the CDR3 is TGTGCCAGCAGCTTCACCCCAGAGAACACTGAAGCTTTCTTT. It translates to CASSFTPENTEAFF.

J is TRBJ1-4 and V is TRBV7-2; possibly TRBD1 for D (5 bases). CDR1 and CDR2 from the germline V gene are SGHTA and FQGNSA. Trimming pared 1 base from V and 8 bases from J, leaving 11 bases between. CDR3 length: 14 residues. The CDR3 coding sequence is TGTGCCAGCAGCTTAGTTCAGGGATCCGAAAAACTGTTTTTT. This sequence encodes CASSLVQGSEKLFF.

As to this clone: This specimen includes other DNA sequences encoding the same CDR3. The J gene is TRBJ2-2, the V gene TRBV5-1; no clear D gene. Trimming cost V 0 bases and J 0 bases, with 3 bases left between them. Per germline, CDR1 SGHRS and CDR2 YFSETQ. The CDR3 is 14 amino acids. The CDR3 reads CASSLAANTGELFF. Here the CDR3 DNA reads TGCGCCAGCAGCTTGGCCGCGAACACCGGGGAGCTGTTTTTT. Full variable domain (outside the CDR3, taken from reference TRBV5-1 and TRBJ2-2): KAGVTQTPRYLIKTRGQQVTLSCSPISGHRSVSWYQQTPGQGLQFLFEYFSETQRNKGNFPGRFSGRQFSNSRSEMNVSTLELGDSALYLCASSLAANTGELFFGEGSRLTVL.

The rearrangement uses TRBV27 and TRBJ1-4; D is perhaps TRBD1 (5 bases). The CDR3 contains 15 residues. Germline lookup yields CDR1 MNHEY and CDR2 SMNVEV (reference sequence). The V and J ends lost 5 bases and 6 bases respectively, with 16 bases between them. The CDR3 reads CASSPLQGGDEKLFF. Here the CDR3 DNA reads TGTGCCAGCAGTCCGCTTCAGGGTGGGGATGAAAAACTGTTTTTT.

The genes are TRBV5-6 and TRBJ1-5; D gene uncertain. This CDR3 contains 13 residues. Germline CDR1 SGHDT, CDR2 YYEEEE. V lost 1 base, J lost 4 bases, and 6 bases lay in between. CDR3 coding DNA: TGTGCCAGCAGCTTGTCGCTAAATCAGCCCCAGCATTTT. This codes for CASSLSLNQPQHF.

The CDR3 is CASTPAENRGDYEQYF. As DNA, the CDR3 is TGTGCCAGCACCCCGGCAGAGAACAGGGGGGACTACGAGCAGTACTTC. The V and J genes are TRBV21-1 and TRBJ2-7; the table gives TRBD1 as D, unverified against the DNA. TRBV21-1 counts as a pseudogene. CDR3 length equals 16 residues.

This chain connects TRBV12-3 or TRBV12-4 to TRBJ2-1; 9 positions agree with TRBD2. The CDR3 length is 13 residues. Losses at the gene ends were 3 bases for V and 9 bases for J; bases not matched to a gene: 3. In nucleotides, the CDR3 is TGTGCCAGCAGTTTCGGTAGCGGGGGTGAGCAGTTCTTC. It translates to CASSFGSGGEQFF.

The rearrangement uses TRBV2 and TRBJ1-5, with 8 bases matching TRBD1. The CDR3 spans 15 residues. V shed 2 bases and J 6 bases; nucleotides not matched to a gene: 6. The germline V gene encodes CDR1 SNHLY and CDR2 FYNNEI. The CDR3 reads CASSERAGGSQPQHF. CDR3 DNA sequence: TGTGCCAGCAGTGAAAGGGCAGGGGGCAGTCAGCCCCAGCATTTT.

The gene calls are TRBV7-9 and TRBJ2-7; weak D call: TRBD1 (6 bases). Germline V gives CDR1 SEHNR, CDR2 FQNEAQ (reference sequence). This CDR3 is 17 amino acids long. Trimming took off 4 bases at V and 4 bases at J, with 23 bases between the two ends. This CDR3 reads CASSSHSSTGHLYEQYF. Written as DNA, the CDR3 is TGTGCCAGCAGCTCCCACTCTTCGACGGGACACTTATACGAGCAGTACTTC.

The genes are TRBV9 and TRBJ2-3; 8 nucleotides align to TRBD2. Germline lookup yields CDR1 SGDLS and CDR2 YYNGEE. The ends lost 0 bases at V and 1 base at J; junction bases unmatched: 1. The CDR3 is made up of 15 amino acids. The CDR3, as DNA: TGTGCCAGCAGCGTAGGGCGGGGGGGCACAGATACGCAGTATTTT. As protein: CASSVGRGGTDTQYF.

This chain links TRBV3-1 (or the pseudogene TRBV3-2) with TRBJ1-4; D gene unclear. V dropped 4 bases and J dropped 2 bases, with 8 bases sitting between them. The CDR3 runs to 14 residues. CDR1 is LGHDT, CDR2 YNNKEL, per germline (reference sequence). DNA of the CDR3: TGTGCCAGCAGCCCTACGTGGACTAATGAAAAACTGTTTTTT. Translation gives CASSPTWTNEKLFF.

CDR3 loop: CASSEAGGFIYNEQFF. DNA for the CDR3: TGTGCCAGCAGTGAAGCGGGAGGGTTCATCTACAATGAGCAGTTCTTC. The chain combines TRBV6-1 with TRBJ2-1; 7 bases are a match to TRBD2. This CDR3 is built from 16 residues. Germline assignment: CDR1 MNHNS and CDR2 SASEGT. With 0 bases clipped from V and 3 bases from J, the junction kept 5 bases outside the gene matches.

The chain joins TRBV19 to TRBJ2-1, with TRBD1 matching over 9 bases. V lost 4 bases, J lost 8 bases, and 15 bases stayed unmatched. The CDR3 runs 17 residues. CDR1 is LNHDA, CDR2 SQIVND, per germline (reference sequence). This chain's CDR3 is CASSSGTGTRLDDEQFF. The CDR3 nucleotides read TGTGCCAGTAGTAGCGGGACAGGGACGCGACTCGACGATGAGCAGTTCTTC.

The chain joins TRBV5-1 to TRBJ2-7; TRBD1 agrees at 9 bases. Germline V gene lookup returns CDR1 SGHRS and CDR2 YFSETQ. The V segment lost 4 bases and the J segment 5 bases; nucleotides outside the gene matches: 13. CDR3 length equals 16 residues. CDR3 protein: CASSIKPGQGYNEQYF. CDR3 DNA sequence: TGCGCCAGCAGCATAAAGCCGGGACAGGGATATAACGAGCAGTACTTC. Based on the CDR3 plus reference TRBV5-1 and TRBJ2-7, the full variable domain is KAGVTQTPRYLIKTRGQQVTLSCSPISGHRSVSWYQQTPGQGLQFLFEYFSETQRNKGNFPGRFSGRQFSNSRSEMNVSTLELGDSALYLCASSIKPGQGYNEQYFGPGTRLTVT.

The chain is built from TRBV7-6 and TRBJ2-6, with TRBD2 as a possible D gene (5 bases). Germline V gene data show CDR1 as SGHVS and CDR2 as FNYEAQ. The CDR3 has 17 residues. V lost 5 bases and J 0 bases, leaving 14 bases between the germline ends. CDR3 bases: TGTGCCAGCAGCCCCCAACCCAGCGGCTCTGGGGCCAACGTCCTGACTTTC. Protein sequence: CASSPQPSGSGANVLTF.

The table lists this clone with a few counts. The rearrangement uses TRBV29-1 and TRBJ2-7, with 7 nucleotides matching TRBD1. The CDR3 spans 13 residues. V was pared by 4 bases and J by 2 bases, with 5 bases of the junction left unmatched. Germline V lookup: CDR1 SQVTM, CDR2 ANQGSEA. The CDR3 spells CSVGFTGAYEQYF. The CDR3 DNA reads as TGCAGCGTTGGCTTTACAGGGGCCTACGAGCAGTACTTC.

This clone was detected once. J is TRBJ2-7 and V is TRBV6-5; D ambiguous. Trimming left V 7 bases short and J 7 bases short, with 17 bases between. This CDR3 spans 13 amino acids. Germline values: CDR1 MNHEY, CDR2 SVGAGI. The CDR3 nucleotides read TGTGCCAGCATGGCGGCAGAGGTTAGGGAGCAGTACTTC. It specifies CASMAAEVREQYF.

This chain links TRBV19 with TRBJ2-5, with 9 bases fitting TRBD1. Germline V gene lookup returns CDR1 LNHDA and CDR2 SQIVND (reference sequence). The V and J ends lost 3 bases and 3 bases, in that order; junction bases with no gene match: 2. This CDR3 is built from 14 residues. CDR3 nucleotides: TGTGCCAGTAGTATGAGGACAGGGGAAGAGACCCAGTACTTC. It is translated as CASSMRTGEETQYF. The variable domain in full, completed from reference TRBV19 and TRBJ2-5, reads DGGITQSPKYLFRKEGQNVTLSCEQNLNHDAMYWYRQDPGQGLRLIYYSQIVNDFQKGDIAEGYSVSREKKESFPLTVTSAQKNPTAFYLCASSMRTGEETQYFGPGTRLLVL.

This clone came up a few times. The chain employs TRBV28 and TRBJ1-2; D is ambiguous. Trimming cost V 3 bases and J 6 bases, with 14 bases left between them. The length of the CDR3 is 14 residues. Germline V gene sequence: CDR1 MDHEN, CDR2 SYDVKM. CDR3 sequence reads: CASSLGVGADGYTF. In DNA form, the CDR3 reads TGTGCCAGCAGTTTGGGCGTGGGAGCCGATGGCTACACCTTC.

Notes on this clone: Different DNA sequences within this sample yield the same CDR3. V and J are TRBV15 and TRBJ1-4; 10 nucleotides line up with TRBD1. This CDR3 region has 15 residues. J lost 7 bases, V lost 3 bases, and 5 bases had no gene match. Germline CDR1 reads LNHNV; CDR2 reads YYDKDF (reference sequence). The CDR3 sequence is CATSRDRTGGEKLFF. CDR3 nucleotides: TGTGCCACCAGCAGGGATAGGACAGGGGGTGAAAAACTGTTTTTT.

The chain has TRBV4-1 and TRBJ1-1, with unresolved D. Germline V gene sequence: CDR1 MGHRA, CDR2 YSYEKL. V was cut by 0 bases and J by 1 base, with 18 bases left in between. The CDR3 consists of 18 residues. CDR3 sequence reads: CASSQESYVRLRNTEAFF. CDR3 DNA: TGCGCCAGCAGCCAAGAGTCGTATGTCCGCTTGAGGAACACTGAAGCTTTCTTT.